This is a list of T cell receptor beta chains from one sample in a study of post-analysis software for immune sequencing data. TCRdb passed the PCR reads through MiXCR, listing each CDR3 protein once. The sample yields some 260,000 distinct CDR3 sequences, 30% to 45% seen once. Specimen: blood. All receptors come from a girl under 18 with multiple sclerosis. Both conserved end residues are trimmed from each CDR3. Clone size appears in some rows only: once, few, many, or a class for an expanded clone.

NA	TRBV28	ASSRGRLAGGGNEQF
many	TRBV4-2	ASSQDRRTSGRYTDTQY
many	TRBV6-5	ASSPSPGTYNEQF
many	TRBV6-1	ASSRGPNYGYT
NA	TRBV7-8	ASSLIRQGDYNEQF
NA	TRBV7-2	ASSLVLAGGPSTGELF
NA	TRBV12-3/TRBV12-4	ASRGLAWNEQF
NA	TRBV28	ASSFFRRSRGGTPETQY
few	TRBV25-1	ASSGGNYGYT
NA	TRBV6-6	ASSFPAAGLGNQPQH
NA	TRBV20-1	SARRIAGRADTQY
NA	TRBV5-1	ASSVDSYEQY
NA	TRBV27	ASSFRSGNEQY
many	TRBV29-1	SVLQGRSDTQY
many	TRBV4-1	ASSRSGHGGTDTQY
many	TRBV6-1	AIAPSGRSGDTQY
many	TRBV28	ASRLDPSADTQY
many	TRBV7-2	ASSLADRDGYT
few	TRBV28	ASSLIAGADNEQF
few	TRBV3-1	ASSQDLERGLGETQY
many	TRBV7-9	ASSSADRGYNSPLH
NA	TRBV7-6	ASSPDLHTSGNTIY
NA	TRBV6-2/TRBV6-3	ASTPGLAVLGDTQY
many	TRBV9	ASSEGVQGHEQF
NA	TRBV5-1	ASSLRPGMTPGGTQY
NA	TRBV19	ASTSPGGSQPQH
NA	TRBV12-3/TRBV12-4	ASSPAGLAERRQY
NA	TRBV25-1	ASHPDSIYWTEAF
once	TRBV18	ASSLRRGSTDMQY
many	TRBV20-1	SARGGLAYRTDTQY
many	TRBV20-1	SARDGVAGINNEQF
many	TRBV7-6	ASSLWSNLATSYNEQF
NA	TRBV12-3/TRBV12-4	ASSLPQGKTQY
NA	TRBV28	ATRRDSEDEQY
few	TRBV24-1	ATSDPGTSSEQF
NA	TRBV20-1	SARIDPTLSTNEKLF
NA	TRBV29-1	SVAGKLAKNIQY
NA	TRBV9	ASSGQWAQETQY
NA	TRBV4-3	ASSLYSANYGYT
many	TRBV7-9	ASSSSRSYNEQF
NA	TRBV5-1	ASSPDWALYYNEQF
many	TRBV29-1	SVLFGTSGEQY
many	TRBV24-1	ATSDRTSGLTDTQY
many	TRBV7-2	ASSPTYRETEAF
few	TRBV29-1	SVKLSLRDQPQH
few	TRBV2	ARSERVSNEKLF
NA	TRBV28	ASSSLDQETQY
many	TRBV4-1	ASSGLGGKGLF
NA	TRBV20-1	SAIGMGGPISYNEQF
few	TRBV7-9	ASSLAPGGWANEKLF
few	TRBV7-3	ASSLDYYSVNEQF
NA	TRBV5-1	ASSLSQYQETQY
few	TRBV27	ASSLRTGKGFQETQY
NA	TRBV15	ATSRGRGSAGELF